This is a list of T cell receptor beta chains from one sample in a study of blood T cell repertoires in COVID-19. Using immunoSEQ multiplex PCR, the repertoire was profiled, and TCRdb retains in-frame clones only, with some absent. The sample consists of under 300,000 clones, roughly 90% of them appearing once. The sequenced sample consisted of peripheral blood. The receptors shown here come from a man aged 55 to 70 who had recovered from COVID-19. CDR3s include the opening cysteine and the closing phenylalanine or tryptophan.

>TRBV6-5|TRBJ1-5
CASRNRQGGQPQHF
>TRBV5-1|TRBJ1-4
CASSLGRANEKLFF
>TRBV30|TRBJ2-3
CACTAVVTDTQYF
>TRBV6-5|TRBJ1-2
CASSAENYGYTF
>TRBV5-1|TRBJ1-1
CASSLGANTEAFF
>TRBV30|TRBJ1-1
CAWSRDSTLNTEAFF
>TRBV19|TRBJ1-2
CASGQGWGYTF
>TRBV5-1|TRBJ1-2
CASSLGGTANYGYTF
>TRBV24-1|TRBJ1-5
CATSDLLPPQHF
>TRBV19|TRBJ2-5
CASSIPGIETQYF
>TRBV6-2/TRBV6-3|TRBJ1-1
CASSYSPTGQGTEAFF
>TRBV5-1|TRBJ1-1
CASSLILGSPEAFF
>TRBV5-1|TRBJ1-1
CASATGYNTEAFF
>TRBV7-2|TRBJ2-2
CATHSGSLANTGELFF
>TRBV3-1/TRBV3-2|TRBJ1-2
CASGDRGVYGYTF
>TRBV18|TRBJ2-7
CASSPRGGTYEQYF
>TRBV11-2|TRBJ1-2
CASSSSARGWGYTF
>TRBV24-1|TRBJ2-5
CATSEGRGGKETQYF
>TRBV18|TRBJ2-3
CASSPGALSTDTQYF
>TRBV12-5|TRBJ2-3
CASGPTGQGSTDTQYF
>TRBV10-3|TRBJ1-6
CAGQGSSYNSPLHF